This T cell receptor (beta chain) was documented in a study of cytomegalovirus exposure and HLA in healthy donors. Study findings and constraints: About 87% or about 30% of the time was how often most TCR beta V segments were productive, according to an earlier analysis.

The PCR employed 60 Vbeta primers together with 13 Jbeta primers. Assay: immunoSEQ multiplex PCR; the TCRdb copy retains only in-frame clones and omits some. Among about 92,000 clones listed, approximately 84% were seen once. In the case of this clone: Its cognate antigen is unknown.

Germline CDR1 is MRHNA and CDR2 is SNTAGT. There are 15 residues in the CDR3. V shed 5 bases and J 3 bases; nucleotides not matched to a gene: 8. The receptor comes from a woman between 18 and 29 years old in good health and CMV-seropositive. Specimen: PBMCs. V and J are TRBV6-4 and TRBJ2-3; 7 nucleotides align to TRBD2. The CDR3 here is CASSPMGGGTDTQYF. The CDR3 DNA sequence: TGTGCCAGCAGTCCAATGGGGGGGGGAACAGATACGCAGTATTTT.